The T cell receptor (beta chain) described here comes from a study of cytomegalovirus exposure and HLA in healthy donors. Whole-study results and caveats: HLA-A and HLA-B allele assignments for most subjects were reportedly predicted accurately using TCR beta sequences. Analyzed later, most CMV-associated TCR beta chains appeared HLA-restricted. Serostatus for CMV was the only available immune exposure information.

A word on this clone: What it binds is unknown.

This CDR3 contains 13 residues. Trimming pared 5 bases from V and 1 base from J, leaving 8 bases between. Germline lookup yields CDR1 LNHDA and CDR2 SQIVND (reference sequence). Both 60 Vbeta primers and 13 Jbeta primers went into the PCR. Some clones are missing from TCRdb's copy, which holds only in-frame ones; the method was immunoSEQ multiplex PCR. The listing contains about 88,000 clones. Sequenced input: PBMCs. This rearrangement joins TRBV19 to TRBJ1-1, with D possibly being TRBD1 (6 bases). The receptor's source is a girl aged 5 to 17 in good health and CMV-seropositive. The CDR3 DNA is TGTGCCAGTAGTTGGGGGCGGAACACTGAAGCTTTCTTT. Its protein product is CASSWGRNTEAFF. Full variable domain (outside the CDR3, taken from reference TRBV19 and TRBJ1-1): DGGITQSPKYLFRKEGQNVTLSCEQNLNHDAMYWYRQDPGQGLRLIYYSQIVNDFQKGDIAEGYSVSREKKESFPLTVTSAQKNPTAFYLCASSWGRNTEAFFGQGTRLTVV.